The 5 T cell receptor beta chains presented below share a single source sample, sequenced in a study of T-cell memory formation after mild COVID-19. TCRdb independently ran MiXCR on the 5' RACE reads; one entry per CDR3 protein. The table has about 200,000 distinct CDR3 sequences, just over 9.5% seen once; the top ten hold 3.5%. Source material: PBMCs or a T cell subset sorted from them (not recorded which). The receptors originated from a man younger than 35 who had mild COVID-19 (a few samples of this study predate the infection). Cell type and time point are not known.

Points on this clonotype: A much larger clonotype is one base distant, so this may be a read error. This chain joins TRBV6-2 or TRBV6-3 and TRBJ2-7; 10 bases are shared with TRBD2. CDR1 is MNHEY and CDR2 is SVGEGT in the germline V gene. Trimming took 6 bases from V and 0 from J; bases not matched to a gene: 5. The CDR3 has 15 residues. The CDR3 protein is CASRPERGGSYEQYF. The CDR3 DNA sequence: TGTGCCAGCAGGCCCGAGCGGGGGGGCTCCTACGAGCAGTACTTC.

The CDR3 DNA follows: TGTGCCAGCAGTGGGGGAACCAGCTCCTATAATTCACCCCTCCACTTT. Residues: CASSGGTSSYNSPLHF. The chain has TRBV12-3 or TRBV12-4 and TRBJ1-6, with D possibly TRBD1 on 5 matching bases. The CDR3 extends over 16 amino acids. Deletions cut 5 bases from V and 0 bases from J, with 11 bases between.

This clonotype was counted between two and nine times. The chain recombines TRBV13 with TRBJ2-3, with TRBD1 matching over 10 bases. V trimming: 4 bases; J trimming: 3 bases; junction bases outside the gene matches: 4. The CDR3 covers 15 residues. Looked up from germline, CDR1 is PRHDT and CDR2 is FYEKMQ (reference sequence). The CDR3 spells CASSSDRGGTDTQYF. The CDR3 region has the DNA TGTGCCAGCAGCTCGGACAGGGGGGGAACAGATACGCAGTATTTT.

The rearrangement joins TRBV6-6 to TRBJ2-7, with D possibly being TRBD1 or TRBD2 (5 bases each). The CDR3 covers 13 residues. CDR1 and CDR2 from the germline V gene are MNHNY and SVGAGI (reference sequence). Trimming pared 10 bases from V and 9 bases from J, leaving 22 bases between. For the CDR3, the DNA is TGTGCCACCCAGGGAGTAAGGGGTGTCGGGCAGTACGTC. Translating it yields CATQGVRGVGQYV.

This chain connects TRBV5-1 to TRBJ2-5, with D perhaps matching TRBD1 or TRBD2 (5 bases each). Between the trimmed V and J ends, which lost 0 bases and 5 bases, there was a span of 20 bases. Germline V lookup: CDR1 SGHRS, CDR2 YFSETQ. This CDR3 is 17 amino acids long. The CDR3 sequence: CASSLGAMGRSEETQYF. The CDR3 bases are TGCGCCAGCAGCTTGGGGGCTATGGGACGATCGGAGGAGACCCAGTACTTC.